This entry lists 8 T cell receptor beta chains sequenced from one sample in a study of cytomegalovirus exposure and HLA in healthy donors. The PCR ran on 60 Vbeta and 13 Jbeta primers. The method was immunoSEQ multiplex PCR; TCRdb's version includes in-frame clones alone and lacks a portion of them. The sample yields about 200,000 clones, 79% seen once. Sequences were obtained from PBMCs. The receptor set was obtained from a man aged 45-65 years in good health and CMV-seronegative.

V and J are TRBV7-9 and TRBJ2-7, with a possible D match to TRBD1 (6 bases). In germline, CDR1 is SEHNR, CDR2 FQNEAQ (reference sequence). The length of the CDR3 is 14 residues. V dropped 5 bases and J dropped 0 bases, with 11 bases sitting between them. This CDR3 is CASSADRYSYEQYF. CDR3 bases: TGTGCCAGCAGCGCCGACAGGTACTCCTACGAGCAGTACTTC. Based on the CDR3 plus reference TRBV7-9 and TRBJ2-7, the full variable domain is DTGVSQNPRHKITKRGQNVTFRCDPISEHNRLYWYRQTLGQGPEFLTYFQNEAQLEKSRLLSDRFSAERPKGSFSTLEIQRTEQGDSAMYLCASSADRYSYEQYFGPGTRLTVT.

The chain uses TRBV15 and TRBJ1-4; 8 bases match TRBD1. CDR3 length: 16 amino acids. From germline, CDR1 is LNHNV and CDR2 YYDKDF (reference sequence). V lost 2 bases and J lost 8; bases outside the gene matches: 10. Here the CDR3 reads CATSRSFGQGGEKLFF. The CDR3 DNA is TGTGCCACCAGCAGATCCTTTGGACAGGGTGGGGAAAAACTGTTTTTT.

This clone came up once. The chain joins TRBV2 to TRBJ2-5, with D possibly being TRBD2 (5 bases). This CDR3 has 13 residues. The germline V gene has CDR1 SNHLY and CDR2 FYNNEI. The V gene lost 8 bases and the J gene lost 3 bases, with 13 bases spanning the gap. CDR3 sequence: CASLGVGEETQYF. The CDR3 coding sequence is TGTGCCAGCCTCGGGGTAGGTGAAGAGACCCAGTACTTC.

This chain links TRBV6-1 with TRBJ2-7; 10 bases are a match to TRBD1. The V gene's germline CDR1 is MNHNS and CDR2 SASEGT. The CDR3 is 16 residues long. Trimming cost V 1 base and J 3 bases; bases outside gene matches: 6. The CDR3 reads CASSEEHWDRGYEQYF. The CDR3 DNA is TGTGCCAGCAGTGAAGAACATTGGGACAGGGGCTACGAGCAGTACTTC.

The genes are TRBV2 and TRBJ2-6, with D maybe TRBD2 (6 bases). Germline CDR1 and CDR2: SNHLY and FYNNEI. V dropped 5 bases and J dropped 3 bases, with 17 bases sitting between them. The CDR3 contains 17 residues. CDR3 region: CASSLLRGTNGANVLTF. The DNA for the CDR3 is TGTGCCAGCAGTCTTTTACGGGGGACGAATGGGGCCAACGTCCTGACTTTC.

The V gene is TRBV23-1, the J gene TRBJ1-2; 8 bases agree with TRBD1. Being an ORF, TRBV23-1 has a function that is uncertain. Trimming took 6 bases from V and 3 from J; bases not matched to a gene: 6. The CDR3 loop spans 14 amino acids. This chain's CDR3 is CASRQGAIDYGYTF. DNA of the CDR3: TGCGCCAGCAGGCAGGGGGCAATCGACTATGGCTACACCTTC.

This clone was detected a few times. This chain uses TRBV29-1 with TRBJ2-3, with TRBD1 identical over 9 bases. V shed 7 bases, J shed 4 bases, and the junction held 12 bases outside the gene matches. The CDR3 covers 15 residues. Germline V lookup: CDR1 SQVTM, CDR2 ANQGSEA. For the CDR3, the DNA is TGCAGCGCCGCGAGGGGACAGGGTCTTGCAGATACGCAGTATTTT. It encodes CSAARGQGLADTQYF.

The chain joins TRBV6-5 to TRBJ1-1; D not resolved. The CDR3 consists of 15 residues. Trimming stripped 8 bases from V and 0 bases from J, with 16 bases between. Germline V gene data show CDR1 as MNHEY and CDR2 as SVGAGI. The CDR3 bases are TGTGCCAGCGAGAAGACGGGAACAGTGAACACTGAAGCTTTCTTT. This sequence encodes CASEKTGTVNTEAFF.